The 8 T cell receptor beta chains listed next were all sequenced from one sample in a study of blood T cell repertoires in COVID-19. TCRdb's table, derived via immunoSEQ multiplex PCR, lists solely in-frame clones and lacks some. This table has about 150,000 clones, over 80% appearing once. Sequenced sample: PBMCs or T cells enriched from blood (not recorded which). The receptors were gathered from a woman in her 40s who had recovered from COVID-19.

The CDR3, as DNA: TGCGCCAGCAGCTCGGGGGTGGATCGCTCCTACAATGAGCAGTTCTTC. It encodes CASSSGVDRSYNEQFF. The rearrangement links TRBV5-1 to TRBJ2-1; D may be TRBD2 (6 bases). The germline V gene has CDR1 SGHRS and CDR2 YFSETQ. Trimming pared 3 bases from V and 0 bases from J, leaving 13 bases between. This CDR3 comprises 16 residues.

This sequence joins TRBV9 and TRBJ2-1; possibly TRBD1 for D (6 bases). Germline V CDR1 and CDR2: SGDLS, YYNGEE. V gave up 3 bases and J gave up 9 bases, with 13 bases separating them. This CDR3 has 13 amino acids. The CDR3 sequence: CASSARGFGEQFF. CDR3 DNA sequence: TGTGCCAGCAGCGCCAGGGGCTTCGGTGAGCAGTTCTTC.

This clone was picked up one time. V is TRBV24-1 and J is TRBJ2-2; perhaps TRBD1 as D (5 bases). The CDR3 length is 13 residues. V was trimmed by 4 bases and J by 3 bases, leaving 5 bases between them. In germline, CDR1 is KGHDR, CDR2 SFDVKD. The DNA of the CDR3 is TGTGCCACCAGTGAGACAGACACCGGGGAGCTGTTTTTT. This translates into CATSETDTGELFF.

The rearrangement joins TRBV29-1 to TRBJ2-7; TRBD2 matches at 9 bases. The CDR3 has 13 amino acids. V was pared by 6 bases and J by 4 bases, with 7 bases of the junction left unmatched. Germline V lookup: CDR1 SQVTM, CDR2 ANQGSEA. CDR3 sequence reads: CSVLLAGYYEQYF. In nucleotides, the CDR3 is TGCAGCGTACTCCTAGCGGGGTATTACGAGCAGTACTTC.

The chain couples TRBV3-1 (or the pseudogene TRBV3-2) to TRBJ2-1, with 9 bases fitting TRBD2. Losses at the gene ends were 1 base for V and 2 bases for J; bases not matched to a gene: 6. Germline V gene data show CDR1 as LGHDT and CDR2 as YNNKEL (reference sequence). CDR3 length equals 17 residues. This chain's CDR3 is CASSQGVAGVPYNEQFF. CDR3 nucleotide sequence: TGTGCCAGCAGCCAAGGGGTAGCGGGGGTCCCCTACAATGAGCAGTTCTTC.

The rearrangement links TRBV5-1 to TRBJ1-4; 7 nucleotides align to TRBD1. The V gene's germline CDR1 is SGHRS and CDR2 YFSETQ. V dropped 3 bases and J dropped 4; count of bases not matched to a gene: 12. The CDR3 covers 17 residues. CDR3: CASSSHYRGQDNEKLFF. CDR3 sequence (DNA): TGCGCCAGCAGCTCCCATTATAGGGGGCAGGATAATGAAAAACTGTTTTTT.

This chain joins TRBV7-2 and TRBJ2-2; 7 bases fit TRBD2. V was clipped by 5 bases and J by 2 bases; unmatched bases: 8. The germline V gene encodes CDR1 SGHTA and CDR2 FQGNSA. CDR3 length: 16 amino acids. CDR3 sequence: CASSIAGTKNTGELFF. The CDR3 DNA is TGTGCCAGCAGCATCGCCGGGACTAAAAACACCGGGGAGCTGTTTTTT.

This chain uses TRBV11-3 with TRBJ2-3; D ambiguous. V lost 5 bases and J lost 3, with 15 bases in between. Germline CDR1 and CDR2: SGHNT and YENEEA. The CDR3 has 15 residues. CDR3: CASSPGSSGTDTQYF. The CDR3 bases are TGTGCCAGCAGCCCCGGTAGCTCGGGTACAGATACGCAGTATTTT.